These 14 T cell receptor beta chains originate from one sample sequenced in a study of CD8 T cells in ankylosing spondylitis. These receptors lack a known antigen. TCRdb re-derived calls from the 5' RACE reads in MiXCR, one entry per CDR3 protein. The sample yields hundreds of thousands of distinct CDR3 sequences, 26% seen once. General observations from the study: There was a TCR beta motif, made of fewer than 10 highly homologous variants, that appeared characteristic of ankylosing spondylitis blood.

The sequenced sample consisted of blood, either unsorted or a sorted T cell fraction (not recorded which). Receptors originate from a male donor with ankylosing spondylitis.

This clonotype appeared a few times. The chain's CDR3 is CATSGHDTDTQYF. The DNA for the CDR3 is TGTGCCACCTCGGGACACGACACAGATACGCAGTATTTT. The chain recombines TRBV10-3 with TRBJ2-3; perhaps TRBD1 as D (6 bases). The CDR3 is made up of 13 amino acids. Germline values: CDR1 ENHRY, CDR2 SYGVKD. Trimming took off 10 bases at V and 2 bases at J, with 13 bases between the two ends.

The chain joins TRBV29-1 to TRBJ1-1; D gene unclear. The V end was cut by 7 bases, the J end by 3 bases, with 15 bases between. Germline CDR1 and CDR2: SQVTM and ANQGSEA. This CDR3 has 13 amino acids. The chain's CDR3 is CSAAGGLDTEAFF. The CDR3 nucleotides read TGCAGCGCCGCCGGAGGGCTGGACACTGAAGCTTTCTTT.

The rearrangement uses TRBV11-2 and TRBJ2-2; 8 bases map to TRBD2. The germline gives CDR1 SGHAT, CDR2 FQNNGV. The CDR3 is made up of 17 amino acids. J was trimmed by 2 bases and V by 3 bases; bases with no gene match: 8. CDR3 residues: CASSFVRSGGNTGELFF. In nucleotides, the CDR3 is TGTGCCAGCAGCTTTGTGAGGAGCGGGGGAAACACCGGGGAGCTGTTTTTT.

V usage is TRBV29-1 and J usage is TRBJ2-1, with a tentative D call TRBD2 (5 bases). Deletions cut 2 bases from V and 5 bases from J, with 13 bases between. Germline V gives CDR1 SQVTM, CDR2 ANQGSEA. The CDR3 length is 14 residues. The CDR3, as DNA: TGCAGCGTTGAACATTCTGGGAGAAACAATGAGCAGTTCTTC. Translated: CSVEHSGRNNEQFF.

The chain combines TRBV7-2 with TRBJ2-7, with 9 positions matching TRBD1. Germline lookup yields CDR1 SGHTA and CDR2 FQGNSA. Trimming removed 0 bases from V and 5 bases from J; junction bases left unmatched: 5. The CDR3 covers 15 residues. The CDR3 sequence: CASSLAGTGMHEQYF. In DNA, the CDR3 is TGTGCCAGCAGCTTAGCCGGGACAGGGATGCACGAGCAGTACTTC. Full variable domain (remainder filled in from reference TRBV7-2 and TRBJ2-7): GAGVSQSPSNKVTEKGKDVELRCDPISGHTALYWYRQSLGQGLEFLIYFQGNSAPDKSGLPSDRFSAERTGGSVSTLTIQRTQQEDSAVYLCASSLAGTGMHEQYFGPGTRLTVT.

This clonotype was counted a few times. The V gene is TRBV20-1, the J gene TRBJ2-7, with TRBD2 matching over 7 bases. The V gene end was trimmed by 5 bases and the J gene end by 5 bases; junction bases not matched to a gene: 9. The CDR3 runs to 13 residues. Germline loops: CDR1 DFQATT, CDR2 SNEGSKA (reference sequence). This CDR3 is CSARTLAAHEQYV. The CDR3 DNA is TGCAGTGCTCGTACCCTAGCGGCCCACGAGCAGTACGTC.

The rearrangement joins TRBV6-1 to TRBJ1-5; tentative D call: TRBD1 (5 bases). The CDR3 has 16 residues. Looked up from germline, CDR1 is MNHNS and CDR2 is SASEGT. V was trimmed by 6 bases and J by 1 base, leaving 16 bases between them. CDR3 amino acids: CASSPKGVVSNQPQHF. Here the CDR3 DNA reads TGTGCCAGCAGCCCCAAAGGGGTTGTGAGCAATCAGCCCCAGCATTTT.

The chain is built from TRBV4-2 and TRBJ2-5; the D gene is possibly TRBD1 (6 bases). The V end was cut by 3 bases, the J end by 4 bases, with 12 bases between. Germline values: CDR1 LGHNA, CDR2 YNFKEQ. The CDR3 runs to 14 residues. CDR3 sequence reads: CASSQSPRGETQYF. For the CDR3, the DNA is TGTGCCAGCAGCCAGTCCCCCAGGGGAGAGACCCAGTACTTC.

The rearrangement joins TRBV11-2 to TRBJ2-3; possible D gene TRBD1, 6 bases. CDR1 and CDR2 from the germline V gene are SGHAT and FQNNGV. The CDR3 is made up of 16 amino acids. V was pared by 1 base and J by 6 bases, with 17 bases between. The CDR3 here is CASSLGQGSGRDTQYF. CDR3 nucleotides: TGTGCCAGCAGCTTAGGGCAGGGGAGCGGTCGGGATACGCAGTATTTT. The whole variable domain, filled in from reference TRBV11-2 and TRBJ2-3, reads EAGVAQSPRYKIIEKRQSVAFWCNPISGHATLYWYQQILGQGPKLLIQFQNNGVVDDSQLPKDRFSAERLKGVDSTLKIQPAKLEDSAVYLCASSLGQGSGRDTQYFGPGTRLTVL.

This clonotype occurred a few times. V and J are TRBV20-1 and TRBJ2-3; 7 bases line up with TRBD2. Looked up from germline, CDR1 is DFQATT and CDR2 is SNEGSKA (reference sequence). The length of the CDR3 is 17 residues. J was trimmed by 2 bases and V by 0 bases; bases with no gene match: 11. CDR3: CSARDRVGGSSTDTQYF. The DNA for the CDR3 is TGCAGTGCTAGAGATCGAGTGGGAGGGTCTTCCACAGATACGCAGTATTTT.

The rearrangement joins TRBV2 to TRBJ1-3; tentative D call: TRBD1 (6 bases). Germline V lookup: CDR1 SNHLY, CDR2 FYNNEI. V was shortened by 7 bases and J by 2 bases, with 15 bases between the two germline ends. The CDR3 spans 15 residues. CDR3 DNA sequence: TGTGCCAGCACCCCGGGGGGGGCACCTGGAAACACCATATATTTT. Encoded protein: CASTPGGAPGNTIYF. Using reference TRBV2 and TRBJ1-3 for the parts outside the CDR3, the full variable domain is EPEVTQTPSHQVTQMGQEVILRCVPISNHLYFYWYRQILGQKVEFLVSFYNNEISEKSEIFDDQFSVERPDGSNFTLKIRSTKLEDSAMYFCASTPGGAPGNTIYFGEGSWLTVV.

This clonotype was observed a handful of times. CDR3 DNA: TGTGCCAGCAGTGCGGCGGGAGGGCCGGGAGAGACCCAGTACTTC. The encoded protein is CASSAAGGPGETQYF. The rearrangement uses TRBV2 and TRBJ2-5; 9 bases line up with TRBD2. V trimming: 4 bases; J trimming: 4 bases; junction bases outside the gene matches: 7. Germline V CDR1 and CDR2: SNHLY, FYNNEI. This CDR3 comprises 15 residues.

This clonotype showed up many times. The chain links TRBV7-2 to TRBJ2-2; D perhaps matches TRBD2 (6 bases). The length of the CDR3 is 14 residues. Germline V gives CDR1 SGHTA, CDR2 FQGNSA. With 5 bases removed from V and 5 bases from J, the gap between germline ends came to 12 bases. CDR3 protein: CASSLRLGTGELFF. DNA of the CDR3: TGTGCCAGCAGCCTAAGACTAGGGACCGGGGAGCTGTTTTTT.

The V gene is TRBV20-1, the J gene TRBJ2-7; no clear D. Germline CDR1 DFQATT, CDR2 SNEGSKA (reference sequence). The CDR3 has 14 amino acids. Between the trimmed V and J ends, which lost 0 bases and 4 bases, there was a span of 13 bases. This chain's CDR3 is CSAREAPGPYEQYF. In nucleotides, the CDR3 is TGCAGTGCTAGAGAGGCCCCAGGCCCTTACGAGCAGTACTTC.